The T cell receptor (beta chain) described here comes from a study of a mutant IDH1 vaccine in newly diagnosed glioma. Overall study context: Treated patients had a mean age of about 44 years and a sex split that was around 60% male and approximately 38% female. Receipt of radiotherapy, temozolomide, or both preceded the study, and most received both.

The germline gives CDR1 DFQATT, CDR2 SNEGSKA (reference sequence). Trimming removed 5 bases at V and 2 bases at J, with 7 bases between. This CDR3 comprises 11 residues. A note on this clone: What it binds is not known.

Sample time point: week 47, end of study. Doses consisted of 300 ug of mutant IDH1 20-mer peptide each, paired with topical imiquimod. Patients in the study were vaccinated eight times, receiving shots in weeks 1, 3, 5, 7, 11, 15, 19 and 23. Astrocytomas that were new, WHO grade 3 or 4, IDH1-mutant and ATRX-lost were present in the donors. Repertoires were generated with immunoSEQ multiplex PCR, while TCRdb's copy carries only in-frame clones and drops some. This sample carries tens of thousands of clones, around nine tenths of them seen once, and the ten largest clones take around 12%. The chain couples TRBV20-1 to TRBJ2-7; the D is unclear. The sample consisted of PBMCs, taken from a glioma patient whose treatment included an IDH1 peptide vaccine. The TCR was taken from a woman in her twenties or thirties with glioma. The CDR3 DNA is TGCAGTGCTTTGCAAGCCTACGAGCAGTACTTC. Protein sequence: CSALQAYEQYF.